The T cell receptor (beta chain) described here comes from a study of T cell responses to AZD1222 COVID-19 vaccine. Germline CDR1 is MDHEN and CDR2 is SYDVKM. CDR3 length equals 16 residues. With 5 bases clipped from V and 4 bases from J, the junction kept 8 bases outside the gene matches. Profiling relied on immunoSEQ multiplex PCR, and the TCRdb table lists in-frame clones only, not all of them. There are about 99,000 clones in the sample; approximately 88% occur only once, and less than 3.5% lies in the top ten. The receptor was isolated from an adult in good health. The sequences come from peripheral blood, collected on day 0 of AZD1222 vaccination. The genes are TRBV28 and TRBJ2-6; TRBD1 agrees at 7 bases. In DNA form, the CDR3 reads TGTGCCAGCAGTAGATTAAGACAGGGAGGGGCCAACGTCCTGACTTTC. Its translation: CASSRLRQGGANVLTF.